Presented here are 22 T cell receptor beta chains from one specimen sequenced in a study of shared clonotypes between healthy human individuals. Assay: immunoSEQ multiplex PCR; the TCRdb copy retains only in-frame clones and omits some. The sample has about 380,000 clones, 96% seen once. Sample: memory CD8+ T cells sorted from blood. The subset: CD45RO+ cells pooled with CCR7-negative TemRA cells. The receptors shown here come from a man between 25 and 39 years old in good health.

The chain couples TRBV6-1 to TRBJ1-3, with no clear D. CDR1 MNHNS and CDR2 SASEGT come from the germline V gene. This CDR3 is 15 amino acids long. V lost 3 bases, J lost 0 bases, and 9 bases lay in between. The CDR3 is CASSEAVLSGNTIYF. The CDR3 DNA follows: TGTGCCAGCAGTGAGGCAGTACTCTCTGGAAACACCATATATTTT.

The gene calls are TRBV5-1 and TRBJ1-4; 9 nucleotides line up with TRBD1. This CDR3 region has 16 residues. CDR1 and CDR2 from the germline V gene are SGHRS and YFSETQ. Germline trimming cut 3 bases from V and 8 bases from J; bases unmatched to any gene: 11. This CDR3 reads CASSWLSGTGSEKLFF. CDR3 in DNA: TGCGCCAGCAGCTGGCTTTCCGGGACAGGGAGCGAAAAACTGTTTTTT.

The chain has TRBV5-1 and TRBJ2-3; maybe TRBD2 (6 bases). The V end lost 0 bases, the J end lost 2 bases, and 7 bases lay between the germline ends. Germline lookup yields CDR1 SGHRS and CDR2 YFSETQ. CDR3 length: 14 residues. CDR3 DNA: TGCGCCAGCAGCTTGGGGGACTTCACAGATACGCAGTATTTT. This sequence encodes CASSLGDFTDTQYF.

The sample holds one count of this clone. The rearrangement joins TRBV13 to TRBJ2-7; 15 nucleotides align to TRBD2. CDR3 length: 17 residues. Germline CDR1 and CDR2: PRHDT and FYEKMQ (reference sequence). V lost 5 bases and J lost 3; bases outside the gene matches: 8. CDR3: CASSPGLAGGPDYEQYF. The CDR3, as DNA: TGTGCCAGCAGCCCCGGACTAGCGGGAGGGCCAGACTACGAGCAGTACTTC.

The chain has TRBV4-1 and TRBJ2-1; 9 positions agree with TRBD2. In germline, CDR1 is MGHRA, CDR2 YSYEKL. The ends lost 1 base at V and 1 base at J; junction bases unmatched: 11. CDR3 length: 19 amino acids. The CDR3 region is CASSQGGFAGGPSYNEQFF. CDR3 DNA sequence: TGCGCCAGCAGCCAAGGAGGATTTGCGGGAGGGCCTTCCTACAATGAGCAGTTCTTC.

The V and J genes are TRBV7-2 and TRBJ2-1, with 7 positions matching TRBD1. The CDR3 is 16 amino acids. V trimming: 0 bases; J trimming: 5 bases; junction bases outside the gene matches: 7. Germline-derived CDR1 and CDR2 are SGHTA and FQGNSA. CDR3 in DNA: TGTGCCAGCAGCTTAGCGCCGGGACAGACACACAATGAGCAGTTCTTC. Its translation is CASSLAPGQTHNEQFF.

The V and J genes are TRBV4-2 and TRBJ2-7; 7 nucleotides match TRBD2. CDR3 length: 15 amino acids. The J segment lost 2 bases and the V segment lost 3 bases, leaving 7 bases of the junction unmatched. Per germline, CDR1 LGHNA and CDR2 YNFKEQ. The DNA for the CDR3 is TGTGCCAGCAGCCAGGGGAGCGGGACCCCCTACGAGCAGTACTTC. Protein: CASSQGSGTPYEQYF.

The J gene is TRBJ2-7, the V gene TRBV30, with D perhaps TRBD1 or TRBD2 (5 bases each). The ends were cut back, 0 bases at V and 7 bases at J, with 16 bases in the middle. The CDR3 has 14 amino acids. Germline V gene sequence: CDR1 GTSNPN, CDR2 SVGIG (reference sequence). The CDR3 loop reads CAWSVSGALLEQYF. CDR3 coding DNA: TGTGCCTGGAGTGTATCCGGGGCTTTGCTGGAGCAGTACTTC. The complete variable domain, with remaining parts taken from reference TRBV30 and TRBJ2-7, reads SQTIHQWPATLVQPVGSPLSLECTVEGTSNPNLYWYRQAAGRGLQLLFYSVGIGQISSEVPQNLSASRPQDRQFILSSKKLLLSDSGFYLCAWSVSGALLEQYFGPGTRLTVT.

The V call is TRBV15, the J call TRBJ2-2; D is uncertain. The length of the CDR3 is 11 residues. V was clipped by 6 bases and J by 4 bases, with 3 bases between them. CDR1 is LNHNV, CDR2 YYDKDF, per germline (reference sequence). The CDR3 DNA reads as TGTGCCACCAGGGCCACCGGGGAGCTGTTTTTT. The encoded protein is CATRATGELFF. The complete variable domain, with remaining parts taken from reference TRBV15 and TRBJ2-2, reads DAMVIQNPRYQVTQFGKPVTLSCSQTLNHNVMYWYQQKSSQAPKLLFHYYDKDFNNEADTPDNFQSRRPNTSFCFLDIRSPGLGDTAMYLCATRATGELFFGEGSRLTVL.

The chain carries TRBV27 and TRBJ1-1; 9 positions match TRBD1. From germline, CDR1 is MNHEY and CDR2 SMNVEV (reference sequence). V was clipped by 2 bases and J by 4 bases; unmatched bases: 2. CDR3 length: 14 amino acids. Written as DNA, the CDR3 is TGTGCCAGCAGTTTACGGACAGGGGTCACTGAAGCTTTCTTT. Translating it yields CASSLRTGVTEAFF.

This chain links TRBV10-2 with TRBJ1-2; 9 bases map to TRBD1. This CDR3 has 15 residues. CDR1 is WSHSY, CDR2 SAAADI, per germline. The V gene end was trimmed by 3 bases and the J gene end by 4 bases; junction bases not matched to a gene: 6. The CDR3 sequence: CASSDPTGGSYGYTF. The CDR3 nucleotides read TGCGCCAGCAGTGATCCGACAGGGGGGAGCTATGGCTACACCTTC.

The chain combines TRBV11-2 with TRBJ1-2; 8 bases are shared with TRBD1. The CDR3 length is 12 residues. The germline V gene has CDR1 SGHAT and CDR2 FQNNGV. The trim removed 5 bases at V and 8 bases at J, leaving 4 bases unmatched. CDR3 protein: CASSGGTGGYTF. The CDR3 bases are TGTGCCAGCAGCGGGGGGACAGGAGGCTACACCTTC.

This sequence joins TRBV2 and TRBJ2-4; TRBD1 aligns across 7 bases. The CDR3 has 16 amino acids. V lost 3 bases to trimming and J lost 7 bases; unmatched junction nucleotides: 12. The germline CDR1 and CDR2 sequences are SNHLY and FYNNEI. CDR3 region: CASSEQRGTVVNIQYF. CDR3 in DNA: TGTGCCAGCAGTGAGCAAAGAGGGACAGTTGTCAACATTCAGTACTTC.

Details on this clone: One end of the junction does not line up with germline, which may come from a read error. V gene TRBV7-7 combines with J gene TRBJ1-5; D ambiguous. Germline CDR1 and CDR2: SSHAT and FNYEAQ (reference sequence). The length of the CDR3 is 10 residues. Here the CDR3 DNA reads TGTGCTAGCAGCCCTCCGGCCCAGCATTTT. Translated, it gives CASSPPAQHF. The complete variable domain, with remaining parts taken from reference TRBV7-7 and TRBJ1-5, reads GAGVSQSPRYKVTKRGQDVTLRCDPISSHATLYWYQQALGQGPEFLTYFNYEAQPDKSGLPSDRFSAERPEGSISTLTIQRTEQRDSAMYRCASSPPAQHFGDGTRLSIL.

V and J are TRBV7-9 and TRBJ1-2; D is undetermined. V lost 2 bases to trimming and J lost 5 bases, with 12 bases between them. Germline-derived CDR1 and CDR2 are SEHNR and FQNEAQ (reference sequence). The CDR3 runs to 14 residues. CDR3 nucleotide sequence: TGTGCCAGCAGCTTATTATCCGGGGAATATGGCTACACCTTC. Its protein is CASSLLSGEYGYTF.

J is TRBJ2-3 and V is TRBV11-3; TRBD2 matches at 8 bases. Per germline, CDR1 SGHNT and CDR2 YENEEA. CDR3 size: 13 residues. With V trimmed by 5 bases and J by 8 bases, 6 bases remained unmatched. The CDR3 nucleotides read TGTGCCAGCAGCCGGGGGACTAGTTCTACGCAGTATTTT. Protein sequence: CASSRGTSSTQYF. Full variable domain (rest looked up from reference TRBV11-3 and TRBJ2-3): EAGVVQSPRYKIIEKKQPVAFWCNPISGHNTLYWYLQNLGQGPELLIRYENEEAVDDSQLPKDRFSAERLKGVDSTLKIQPAELGDSAVYLCASSRGTSSTQYFGPGTRLTVL.

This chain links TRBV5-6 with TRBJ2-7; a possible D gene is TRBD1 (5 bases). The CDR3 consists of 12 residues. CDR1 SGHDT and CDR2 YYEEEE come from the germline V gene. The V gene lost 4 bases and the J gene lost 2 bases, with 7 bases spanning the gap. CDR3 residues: CASSTGPYEQYF. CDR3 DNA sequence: TGTGCCAGCAGCACAGGACCCTACGAGCAGTACTTC.

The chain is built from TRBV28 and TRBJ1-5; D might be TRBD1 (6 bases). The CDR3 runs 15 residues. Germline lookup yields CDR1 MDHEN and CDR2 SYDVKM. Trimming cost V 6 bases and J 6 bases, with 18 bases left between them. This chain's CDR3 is CASRVLGPDSQPQHF. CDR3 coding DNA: TGTGCCAGCAGGGTCCTCGGGCCGGACAGTCAGCCCCAGCATTTT.

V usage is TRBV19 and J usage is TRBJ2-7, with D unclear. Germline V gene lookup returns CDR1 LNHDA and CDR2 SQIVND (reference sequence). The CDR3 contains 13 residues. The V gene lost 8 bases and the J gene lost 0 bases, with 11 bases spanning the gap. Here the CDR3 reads CASRQAYSYEQYF. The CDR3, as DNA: TGTGCCAGTCGGCAGGCCTACTCCTACGAGCAGTACTTC.

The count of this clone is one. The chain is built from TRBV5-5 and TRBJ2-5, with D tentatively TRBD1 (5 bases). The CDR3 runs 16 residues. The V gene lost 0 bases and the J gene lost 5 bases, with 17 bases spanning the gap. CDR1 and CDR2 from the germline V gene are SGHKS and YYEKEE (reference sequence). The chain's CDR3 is CASSLGPSFKGETQYF. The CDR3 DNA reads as TGTGCCAGCAGCTTGGGGCCGAGTTTTAAGGGGGAGACCCAGTACTTC. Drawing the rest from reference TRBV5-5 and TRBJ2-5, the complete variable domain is DAGVTQSPTHLIKTRGQQVTLRCSPISGHKSVSWYQQVLGQGPQFIFQYYEKEERGRGNFPDRFSARQFPNYSSELNVNALLLGDSALYLCASSLGPSFKGETQYFGPGTRLLVL.

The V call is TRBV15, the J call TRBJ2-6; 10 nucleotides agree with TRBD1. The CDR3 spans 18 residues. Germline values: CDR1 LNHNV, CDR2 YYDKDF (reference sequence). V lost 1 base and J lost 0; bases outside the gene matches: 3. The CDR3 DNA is TGTGCCACCAGCAGAGGGACAGGGGGTCTCTCTGGGGCCAACGTCCTGACTTTC. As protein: CATSRGTGGLSGANVLTF.

CDR3: CASSPDFIGEQYF. Here the CDR3 DNA reads TGTGCCAGCAGTCCCGATTTTATTGGCGAGCAGTACTTC. The chain is built from TRBV9 and TRBJ2-7; D is unclear. The CDR3 covers 13 residues. V was shortened by 5 bases and J by 6 bases, with 15 bases between the two germline ends. Germline-derived CDR1 and CDR2 are SGDLS and YYNGEE.